This T cell receptor (beta chain) was observed in a study of cytomegalovirus exposure and HLA in healthy donors. Whole-study results and caveats: Later on, an analysis showed TCR association rates differing by HLA locus, with DRB1 the most and HLA-C the fewest.

The donors gave bone marrow, and they were healthy. V shed 3 bases and J shed 1 base, with 6 bases lying between them. The V gene's germline CDR1 is KGHSH and CDR2 LQKENI. This CDR3 is built from 13 residues. PCR was performed using 60 Vbeta and 13 Jbeta primers. Generated by immunoSEQ multiplex PCR, the TCRdb table keeps only in-frame clones and is missing some. The data show approximately 90,000 clones, roughly three quarters seen once. To note about this clone: Antigen specificity is unknown.

The genes are TRBV18 and TRBJ1-1, with D unresolved. The TCR comes from a woman aged 40 to 50 in good health and CMV-seronegative. Sequencing input: PBMCs. CDR3 in DNA: TGTGCCAGCTCACCCGTAGAGAACACTGAAGCTTTCTTT. It translates to CASSPVENTEAFF.